This T cell receptor beta chain is from a study of vaccination and CD4 T cells after COVID-19. Sample treatment: approximately nine-day PBMC culture with coronavirus spike peptide pools or control peptides (ViraFEST assay). CDR3 length equals 12 residues. The germline V gene has CDR1 DFQATT and CDR2 SNEGSKA (reference sequence). Once obtained from cultured CD4+ T cells, the DNA was sequenced using the Oncomine TCR Beta short-read assay. TCRdb called the PCR reads again in MiXCR, with one record for every CDR3 protein. The table shows roughly 17,000 distinct CDR3 sequences, with about three fifths occurring only once. In this sample, this clonotype turned up a few times. What it binds is unknown.

The sequence was obtained from a human donor who had recovered from COVID-19. The rearrangement joins TRBV20-1 to TRBJ2-5, with D unclear. The specimen sequenced was CD4+ T cells from blood, cultured in vitro. CDR3 region: CSWPTPRRTQYF. The CDR3 DNA reads as TGCAGCTGGCCTACCCCCCGTAGGACCCAGTACTTC.